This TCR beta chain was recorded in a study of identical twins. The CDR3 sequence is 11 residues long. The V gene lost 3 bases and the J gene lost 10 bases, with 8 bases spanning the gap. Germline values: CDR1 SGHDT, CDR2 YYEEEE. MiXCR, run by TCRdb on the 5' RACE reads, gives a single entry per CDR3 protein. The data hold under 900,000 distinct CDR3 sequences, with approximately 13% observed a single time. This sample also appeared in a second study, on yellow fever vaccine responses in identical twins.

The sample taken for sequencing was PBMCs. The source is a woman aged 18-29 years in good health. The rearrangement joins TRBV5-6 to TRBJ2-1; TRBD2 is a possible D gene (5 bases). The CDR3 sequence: CASSYTREQFF. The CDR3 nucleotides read TGTGCCAGCAGCTACACTAGAGAGCAGTTCTTC.